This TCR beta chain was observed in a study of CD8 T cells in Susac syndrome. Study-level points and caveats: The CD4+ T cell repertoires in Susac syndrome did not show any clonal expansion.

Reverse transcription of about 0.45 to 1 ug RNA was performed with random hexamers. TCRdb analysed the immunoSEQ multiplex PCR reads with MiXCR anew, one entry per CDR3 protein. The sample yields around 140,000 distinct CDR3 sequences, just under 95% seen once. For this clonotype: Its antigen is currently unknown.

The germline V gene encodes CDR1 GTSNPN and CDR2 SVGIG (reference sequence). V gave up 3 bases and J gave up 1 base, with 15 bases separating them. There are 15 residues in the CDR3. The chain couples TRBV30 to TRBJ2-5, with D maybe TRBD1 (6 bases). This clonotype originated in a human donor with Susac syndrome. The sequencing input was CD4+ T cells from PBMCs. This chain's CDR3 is CAWRKGHSVQETQYF. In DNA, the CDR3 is TGTGCCTGGAGGAAGGGACACTCCGTCCAAGAGACCCAGTACTTC. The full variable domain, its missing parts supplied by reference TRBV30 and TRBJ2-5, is SQTIHQWPATLVQPVGSPLSLECTVEGTSNPNLYWYRQAAGRGLQLLFYSVGIGQISSEVPQNLSASRPQDRQFILSSKKLLLSDSGFYLCAWRKGHSVQETQYFGPGTRLLVL.